These 25 T cell receptor beta chains were sequenced from one sample in a study of neurological immune-mediated disorders. TCRdb itself ran the 5' RACE reads through MiXCR, one entry per CDR3 protein. The table has around 65,000 distinct CDR3 sequences, over 5% seen once. Sequencing was done on a sample of PBMCs. The receptors derive from a human donor with multiple sclerosis. The donor label of this sample is uncertain.

This clonotype was observed many times. The rearrangement links TRBV7-7 to TRBJ2-3, with D possibly being TRBD2 (7 bases). With 5 bases removed from V and 6 bases from J, the gap between germline ends came to 15 bases. CDR1 and CDR2 (germline): SSHAT, FNYEAQ (reference sequence). The CDR3 consists of 14 residues. DNA for the CDR3: TGTGCCAGCAGCAGGGGGGGAGGAACGGATACGCAGTATTTT. Translation gives CASSRGGGTDTQYF.

The table lists this clonotype with many counts. The V call is TRBV12-3 or TRBV12-4, the J call TRBJ1-1; tentatively, D is TRBD1 (5 bases). There are 12 residues in the CDR3. V lost 1 base and J 8 bases, leaving 8 bases between the germline ends. CDR3 nucleotide sequence: TGTGCCAGCAGTTTAGGAAGGACAGAAGCTTTCTTT. It specifies CASSLGRTEAFF.

This clonotype appeared many times. The V and J genes are TRBV9 and TRBJ2-7; maybe TRBD1 (7 bases). The germline gives CDR1 SGDLS, CDR2 YYNGEE. This CDR3 region has 15 residues. Trimming stripped 4 bases from V and 8 bases from J, with 22 bases between. The CDR3 loop reads CASSPRWGGGGQQYF. CDR3 coding DNA: TGTGCCAGCAGCCCGAGATGGGGTGGAGGGGGCCAGCAGTACTTC.

This clonotype was counted many times. J is TRBJ1-1 and V is TRBV5-1, with 12 bases that match TRBD1. Germline CDR1 SGHRS, CDR2 YFSETQ. Trimming took 9 bases from V and 1 from J; bases not matched to a gene: 10. The CDR3 runs to 16 residues. CDR3 coding DNA: TGCGCCACCAGGGGGGACAGGGGGCGCGAGAACACTGAAGCTTTCTTT. Translating gives CATRGDRGRENTEAFF.

There are many counts of this clonotype. The chain carries TRBV9 and TRBJ1-1; 9 bases map to TRBD1. Germline CDR1 reads SGDLS; CDR2 reads YYNGEE. V shed 4 bases and J 5 bases; nucleotides not matched to a gene: 9. The CDR3 loop spans 15 amino acids. In DNA form, the CDR3 reads TGTGCCAGCAGCTTACAGGGGGCGATGGAAACTGAAGCTTTCTTT. Translated, it gives CASSLQGAMETEAFF.

This clonotype came up a few times. V and J are TRBV20-1 and TRBJ2-1; no clear D gene. The V end lost 3 bases, the J end lost 4 bases, and 16 bases lay between the germline ends. CDR3 size: 15 residues. Germline V lookup: CDR1 DFQATT, CDR2 SNEGSKA (reference sequence). The CDR3 nucleotides are TGCAGTGCTAGTCTGGCAGGACCCACTTACAATGAGCAGTTCTTC. It specifies CSASLAGPTYNEQFF.

This clonotype was observed many times. The chain joins TRBV5-1 to TRBJ1-6; 7 bases fit TRBD1. This CDR3 has 19 amino acids. Germline V gene lookup returns CDR1 SGHRS and CDR2 YFSETQ. J lost 2 bases, V lost 7 bases, and 18 bases had no gene match. CDR3 region: CASSLGSYQGDTYNSPLHF. The DNA for the CDR3 is TGCGCCAGCTCCCTGGGGTCCTACCAGGGGGACACCTATAATTCACCCCTCCACTTT.

This clonotype was seen ten or more times. This chain links TRBV5-1 with TRBJ2-1; 16 bases are a match to TRBD2. Trimming removed 4 bases from V and 2 bases from J; junction bases left unmatched: 3. Germline CDR1 and CDR2: SGHRS and YFSETQ. The CDR3 is made up of 17 amino acids. The CDR3 DNA follows: TGCGCCAGCAGCCCGGGACTAGCGGGGGGGCCCTACAATGAGCAGTTCTTC. It translates to CASSPGLAGGPYNEQFF. Full variable domain (remainder filled in from reference TRBV5-1 and TRBJ2-1): KAGVTQTPRYLIKTRGQQVTLSCSPISGHRSVSWYQQTPGQGLQFLFEYFSETQRNKGNFPGRFSGRQFSNSRSEMNVSTLELGDSALYLCASSPGLAGGPYNEQFFGPGTRLTVL.

This clonotype was counted ten times or more. This chain uses TRBV20-1 with TRBJ2-7, with a tentative D call TRBD2 (5 bases). Per germline, CDR1 DFQATT and CDR2 SNEGSKA (reference sequence). The CDR3 totals 14 residues. Trimming stripped 0 bases from V and 6 bases from J, with 15 bases between. The CDR3 DNA sequence: TGCAGTGCTAGAGAGTCAGACTACCCAGGCGAGCAGTACTTC. This encodes CSARESDYPGEQYF.

This clonotype showed up many times. The V call is TRBV5-1, the J call TRBJ2-1, with 8 bases fitting TRBD2. Germline lookup yields CDR1 SGHRS and CDR2 YFSETQ. This CDR3 is built from 13 residues. The ends lost 0 bases at V and 12 bases at J; junction bases unmatched: 5. CDR3: CASSLVSGAAQFF. CDR3 nucleotides: TGCGCCAGCAGCTTGGTTAGCGGGGCGGCGCAGTTCTTC.

In its sample, this clonotype was seen many times. The CDR3 loop is CASSFLLRQDVETQYF. In nucleotides, the CDR3 is TGTGCCAGCAGCTTCCTCCTGAGACAGGATGTAGAGACCCAGTACTTC. The chain is built from TRBV11-2 and TRBJ2-5; D may be TRBD1 (6 bases). The CDR3 length is 16 residues. V was clipped by 3 bases and J by 4 bases, with 18 bases between them. Germline values: CDR1 SGHAT, CDR2 FQNNGV. Supplemented by reference TRBV11-2 and TRBJ2-5, the full variable domain reads EAGVAQSPRYKIIEKRQSVAFWCNPISGHATLYWYQQILGQGPKLLIQFQNNGVVDDSQLPKDRFSAERLKGVDSTLKIQPAKLEDSAVYLCASSFLLRQDVETQYFGPGTRLLVL.

This clonotype was seen many times. The chain links TRBV5-1 to TRBJ2-1; the D is unclear. The CDR3 has 13 amino acids. V lost 0 bases and J lost 5, with 6 bases in between. Germline lookup yields CDR1 SGHRS and CDR2 YFSETQ. The CDR3, as DNA: TGCGCCAGCAGCTTGGTTCAGAACAATGAGCAGTTCTTC. This sequence encodes CASSLVQNNEQFF.

At least ten counts were recorded for this clonotype. CDR3 residues: CSARPGGAVGGNQPQHF. CDR3 nucleotide sequence: TGCAGTGCAAGGCCCGGGGGGGCGGTCGGGGGCAATCAGCCCCAGCATTTT. This sequence joins TRBV20-1 and TRBJ1-5; tentatively, D is TRBD1 (6 bases). There are 17 residues in the CDR3. V gave up 6 bases and J gave up 2 bases, with 23 bases separating them. Germline CDR1 reads DFQATT; CDR2 reads SNEGSKA (reference sequence).

There are many counts of this clonotype. The chain employs TRBV6-4 and TRBJ1-2; tentatively, D is TRBD1 (5 bases). Trimming removed 5 bases from V and 1 base from J, with 5 bases in between. This CDR3 has 12 amino acids. CDR1 and CDR2 from the germline V gene are MRHNA and SNTAGT. The CDR3 region is CASSQGNYGYTF. The CDR3 DNA is TGTGCCAGCAGTCAGGGTAACTATGGCTACACCTTC.

This clonotype has a count of ten or more. The chain is built from TRBV5-5 and TRBJ1-2; D unclear. Germline values: CDR1 SGHKS, CDR2 YYEKEE (reference sequence). The CDR3 runs to 13 residues. The V and J ends lost 0 bases and 8 bases respectively, with 11 bases between them. The CDR3 loop reads CASSLGTLDGYTF. The CDR3 bases are TGTGCCAGCAGCTTGGGCACATTGGACGGCTACACCTTC.

The genes are TRBV11-2 and TRBJ2-7; D is uncertain. The germline V gene has CDR1 SGHAT and CDR2 FQNNGV. There are 14 residues in the CDR3. Trimming left V 1 base short and J 0 bases short, with 7 bases between. The CDR3 sequence: CASSLGSGSYEQYF. The CDR3 coding sequence is TGTGCCAGCAGCTTAGGGTCTGGCTCCTACGAGCAGTACTTC. Variable domain in full (rest from reference TRBV11-2 and TRBJ2-7): EAGVAQSPRYKIIEKRQSVAFWCNPISGHATLYWYQQILGQGPKLLIQFQNNGVVDDSQLPKDRFSAERLKGVDSTLKIQPAKLEDSAVYLCASSLGSGSYEQYFGPGTRLTVT.

Ten or more counts support this clonotype. The rearrangement links TRBV20-1 to TRBJ2-3; unclear D gene. Germline V lookup: CDR1 DFQATT, CDR2 SNEGSKA (reference sequence). V lost 6 bases and J lost 2, with 12 bases in between. This CDR3 comprises 13 residues. CDR3 DNA sequence: TGCAGTGCCATACCCAGGTACACAGATACGCAGTATTTT. Amino acids: CSAIPRYTDTQYF.

This clonotype came up many times. One end of the junction varies from germline; a read error may be responsible. The chain combines TRBV4-1 with TRBJ1-3, with D unclear. This CDR3 is 16 amino acids long. CDR1 MGHRA and CDR2 YSYEKL come from the germline V gene. The CDR3, as DNA: TGTGCCAGCAGCCCCAGCGAGGACCCCTCTGGAAACACCATATATTTT. This sequence encodes CASSPSEDPSGNTIYF.

This clonotype has a count of ten or more. The chain is built from TRBV15 and TRBJ2-7, with 8 positions matching TRBD1. J was trimmed by 2 bases and V by 1 base; bases with no gene match: 4. This CDR3 has 15 residues. Germline V CDR1 and CDR2: LNHNV, YYDKDF (reference sequence). CDR3 nucleotide sequence: TGTGCCACCAGCAGAGCTAGGACAGGGCCCTACGAGCAGTACTTC. This sequence encodes CATSRARTGPYEQYF.

This clonotype showed up many times. The rearrangement uses TRBV20-1 and TRBJ2-3, with D possibly matching TRBD1 (5 bases). CDR3 length equals 14 residues. V was clipped by 6 bases and J by 0 bases, with 13 bases between them. The V gene's germline CDR1 is DFQATT and CDR2 SNEGSKA (reference sequence). The CDR3 DNA reads as TGCAGTGCCTTTTACTGGGGCAGCACAGATACGCAGTATTTT. This encodes CSAFYWGSTDTQYF.

Ten or more counts support this clonotype. The genes are TRBV12-3 or TRBV12-4 and TRBJ1-1, with D possibly being TRBD1 (6 bases). Trimming removed 8 bases from V and 5 bases from J, with 24 bases in between. This CDR3 is built from 16 residues. CDR3 loop: CASRPPSGTPWTEAFF. The CDR3 DNA is TGTGCCAGCCGCCCCCCTTCCGGGACACCGTGGACTGAAGCTTTCTTT.

This clonotype was observed many times. Here the CDR3 reads CASSRSPGTDDYTF. In nucleotides, the CDR3 is TGTGCCAGCAGTCGGTCTCCCGGGACCGACGACTACACCTTC. The chain carries TRBV6-5 and TRBJ1-2; weak D call: TRBD1 (5 bases). Deletions cut 5 bases from V and 10 bases from J, with 20 bases between. Germline V gene lookup returns CDR1 MNHEY and CDR2 SVGAGI. The CDR3 has 14 residues.

This clonotype was counted ten times or more. The rearrangement joins TRBV5-1 to TRBJ1-3, with D maybe TRBD1 (6 bases). Germline V gives CDR1 SGHRS, CDR2 YFSETQ. With 4 bases removed from V and 4 bases from J, the gap between germline ends came to 12 bases. The CDR3 is made up of 14 amino acids. The chain's CDR3 is CASSIGQSGNTIYF. The CDR3 DNA sequence: TGCGCCAGCAGCATCGGACAGTCCGGAAACACCATATATTTT. The entire variable domain, with the rest obtained from reference TRBV5-1 and TRBJ1-3, is as follows: KAGVTQTPRYLIKTRGQQVTLSCSPISGHRSVSWYQQTPGQGLQFLFEYFSETQRNKGNFPGRFSGRQFSNSRSEMNVSTLELGDSALYLCASSIGQSGNTIYFGEGSWLTVV.

This clonotype was observed many times. This chain joins TRBV29-1 and TRBJ1-2; D is perhaps TRBD1 (5 bases). The CDR3 has 16 amino acids. Trimming removed 4 bases at V and 4 bases at J, with 22 bases between. Germline V gene data show CDR1 as SQVTM and CDR2 as ANQGSEA. Here the CDR3 DNA reads TGCAGCGTTGCTCGGTGGGGGAGAGGCCGGGCCTATGGCTACACCTTC. Residues: CSVARWGRGRAYGYTF. Variable domain in full (rest from reference TRBV29-1 and TRBJ1-2): SAVISQKPSRDICQRGTSLTIQCQVDSQVTMMFWYRQQPGQSLTLIATANQGSEATYESGFVIDKFPISRPNLTFSTLTVSNMSPEDSSIYLCSVARWGRGRAYGYTFGSGTRLTVV.

This clonotype has a count of ten or more. V gene TRBV10-3 combines with J gene TRBJ1-2; D gene ambiguous. Trimming took 4 bases from V and 3 from J, leaving 12 bases between them. Germline V gene sequence: CDR1 ENHRY, CDR2 SYGVKD. This CDR3 contains 14 residues. The CDR3 protein is CAISAGGSDYGYTF. The CDR3, as DNA: TGTGCCATCAGTGCAGGAGGGTCCGACTATGGCTACACCTTC.